The 23 T cell receptor beta chains below come from one sample, sequenced in a study of T cells after yellow fever vaccination (dated by TCRdb to about 2019). Libraries were constructed by 5' RACE. Reads for this sample came from an Illumina HiSeq 2500. The public sequencing data were trimmed at Q25 with fastp and processed into clonotypes with MiXCR by TCRdb, which kept only in-frame beta chains. When rows share a CDR3 protein, they turn into one entry using the most common DNA and genes. The sample data list nearly 550,000 distinct CDR3 sequences, and 15% to 20% of these were observed just once. The ten top clones hold roughly 13% of the sample. Taken with the paper, the label for treatment or condition translates to: live attenuated yellow fever vaccine strain. This specimen was PBMCs, taken 15 days after the yellow fever booster vaccination. These receptors came from a man aged 25-45 years who received the YFV17D yellow fever vaccine.

This chain joins TRBV9 and TRBJ1-5; D call uncertain. Per the germline V gene, CDR1 is SGDLS and CDR2 is YYNGEE. V lost 3 bases and J lost 5, with 15 bases in between. CDR3 length equals 15 residues. The CDR3 spells CASSEDTAWDQPQHF. The DNA of the CDR3 is TGTGCCAGCAGCGAAGACACGGCATGGGATCAGCCCCAGCATTTT. The whole variable domain, remainder taken from reference TRBV9 and TRBJ1-5, is DSGVTQTPKHLITATGQRVTLRCSPRSGDLSVYWYQQSLDQGLQFLIQYYNGEERAKGNILERFSAQQFPDLHSELNLSSLELGDSALYFCASSEDTAWDQPQHFGDGTRLSIL.

This clonotype has only a few counts. The chain carries TRBV6-2 or TRBV6-3 and TRBJ2-7; 10 nucleotides agree with TRBD1. The CDR3 runs to 13 residues. The V and J ends lost 8 bases and 2 bases, in that order; junction bases with no gene match: 3. Germline V gene data show CDR1 as MNHEY and CDR2 as SVGEGT. CDR3 residues: CASGDRGPYEQYF. The CDR3 DNA follows: TGTGCCAGCGGGGACAGGGGCCCCTACGAGCAGTACTTC.

The chain employs TRBV30 and TRBJ1-2, with 7 bases aligning to TRBD1. Germline loops: CDR1 GTSNPN, CDR2 SVGIG (reference sequence). The CDR3 totals 15 residues. J gave up 2 bases and V 3 bases, and 9 bases lay outside the gene matches. DNA of the CDR3: TGTGCCTGGAGGGGGGCAGGGGGACAGAACTATGGCTACACCTTC. It is translated as CAWRGAGGQNYGYTF. The variable domain in full, with the rest retrieved from reference TRBV30 and TRBJ1-2, is SQTIHQWPATLVQPVGSPLSLECTVEGTSNPNLYWYRQAAGRGLQLLFYSVGIGQISSEVPQNLSASRPQDRQFILSSKKLLLSDSGFYLCAWRGAGGQNYGYTFGSGTRLTVV.

The rearrangement links TRBV20-1 to TRBJ1-5, with 7 nucleotides matching TRBD1. The CDR3 is 14 amino acids. J was trimmed by 7 bases and V by 3 bases; bases with no gene match: 9. Germline CDR1 reads DFQATT; CDR2 reads SNEGSKA (reference sequence). CDR3 sequence (DNA): TGCAGTGCTAGGTTCAGGGGGGGAGGGCAGCCCCAGCATTTT. Amino acids: CSARFRGGGQPQHF.

This clonotype was seen a few times. The chain combines TRBV7-2 with TRBJ2-1; D is uncertain. Trimming left V 4 bases short and J 8 bases short, with 12 bases between. The CDR3 spans 13 residues. Germline V gene data show CDR1 as SGHTA and CDR2 as FQGNSA. The CDR3 region has the DNA TGTGCCAGCAGCTCTCCGGTGACGCATGAGCAGTTCTTC. This gives the protein CASSSPVTHEQFF.

V gene TRBV6-5 combines with J gene TRBJ2-1; 9 bases fit TRBD2. The trim removed 11 bases at V and 14 bases at J, leaving 13 bases unmatched. The CDR3 is made up of 12 amino acids. The V gene's germline CDR1 is MNHEY and CDR2 SVGAGI. The CDR3 region has the DNA TGTGCCGCCACGAGAGCGGGAGGTTTGGAGTTCTTC. Its translation is CAATRAGGLEFF.

The V gene is TRBV7-2, the J gene TRBJ2-5; D may be TRBD1 (6 bases). The CDR3 sequence is 17 residues long. Germline V gene sequence: CDR1 SGHTA, CDR2 FQGNSA. V gave up 4 bases and J gave up 0 bases, with 18 bases separating them. The CDR3 spells CASSSYPTGRYQETQYF. CDR3 nucleotides: TGTGCCAGCAGCTCGTACCCGACAGGCCGGTACCAAGAGACCCAGTACTTC.

The rearrangement uses TRBV21-1 and TRBJ2-7; the table's D call, TRBD2, was not checked against the DNA. TRBV21-1 is a recognized pseudogene. CDR3 size: 15 residues. The CDR3 reads CASSSSGRKSYEQYF. CDR3 DNA: TGTGCCAGCAGTTCCAGCGGGAGGAAATCCTACGAGCAGTACTTC.

This clonotype was seen ten or more times. V gene TRBV9 combines with J gene TRBJ2-1; 13 bases are a match to TRBD2. Unmatched junction bases numbered 4, after V lost 3 bases and J lost 4 bases. CDR1 is SGDLS, CDR2 YYNGEE, per germline. CDR3 size: 16 residues. Here the CDR3 reads CASSASLAGGYNEQFF. DNA for the CDR3: TGTGCCAGCAGCGCCTCACTAGCGGGAGGGTACAATGAGCAGTTCTTC.

This clonotype was detected only a few times. This chain links TRBV18 with TRBJ1-4, with 10 bases lining up with TRBD1. The CDR3 spans 20 residues. From germline, CDR1 is KGHSH and CDR2 LQKENI. V was clipped by 0 bases and J by 2 bases; unmatched bases: 12. The CDR3 protein is CASSPPPGQGGGPTNEKLFF. As DNA, the CDR3 is TGTGCCAGCTCACCACCGCCCGGACAGGGGGGAGGGCCGACTAATGAAAAACTGTTTTTT.

This clonotype showed up just a few times. This CDR3 reads CASSQDYLYANVLTF. For the CDR3, the DNA is TGCGCCAGCAGCCAAGATTACTTGTACGCCAACGTCCTGACTTTC. The chain couples TRBV4-3 to TRBJ2-6; D call uncertain. This CDR3 is built from 15 residues. CDR1 and CDR2 from the germline V gene are LGHNA and YSLEER. With 0 bases removed from V and 7 bases from J, the gap between germline ends came to 10 bases.

The V gene is TRBV19, the J gene TRBJ2-5, with 7 positions matching TRBD2. Germline CDR1 LNHDA, CDR2 SQIVND (reference sequence). V lost 5 bases and J lost 4; bases outside the gene matches: 7. This CDR3 has 14 amino acids. In nucleotides, the CDR3 is TGTGCCAGTAGTCGCCGATGGACTAGAGAGACCCAGTACTTC. Translating gives CASSRRWTRETQYF.

This clonotype has only a few counts. The rearrangement links TRBV12-3 or TRBV12-4 to TRBJ2-1, with 8 bases fitting TRBD2. The V segment lost 6 bases and the J segment 0 bases; nucleotides outside the gene matches: 4. The CDR3 contains 15 residues. This CDR3 reads CASRRGTSSYNEQFF. The CDR3 DNA reads as TGTGCCAGCAGACGAGGGACTAGCTCCTACAATGAGCAGTTCTTC.

This clonotype was seen only a few times. This sequence joins TRBV9 and TRBJ1-1, with D perhaps matching TRBD1 (6 bases). CDR3 length: 16 amino acids. Germline lookup yields CDR1 SGDLS and CDR2 YYNGEE. Trimming took off 4 bases at V and 1 base at J, with 17 bases between the two ends. The CDR3 sequence: CASSPQPGASNTEAFF. The CDR3 bases are TGTGCCAGCAGCCCCCAACCAGGGGCCTCGAACACTGAAGCTTTCTTT.

This clonotype was recorded a few times. V usage is TRBV15 and J usage is TRBJ2-7, with D unresolved. The germline CDR1 and CDR2 sequences are LNHNV and YYDKDF (reference sequence). The CDR3 consists of 14 residues. The V gene lost 0 bases and the J gene lost 0 bases, with 6 bases spanning the gap. The CDR3 sequence: CATSRDTGSYEQYF. In DNA, the CDR3 is TGTGCCACCAGCAGAGATACGGGCTCCTACGAGCAGTACTTC.

This clonotype was observed a few times. This sequence joins TRBV5-1 and TRBJ2-1; 12 bases match TRBD2. The trim removed 2 bases at V and 2 bases at J, leaving 2 bases unmatched. The length of the CDR3 is 16 residues. The germline V gene has CDR1 SGHRS and CDR2 YFSETQ. The CDR3 sequence: CASSLRLAGAYNEQFF. CDR3 nucleotide sequence: TGCGCCAGCAGCTTAAGACTAGCGGGAGCCTACAATGAGCAGTTCTTC. The full variable domain, rest sourced from reference TRBV5-1 and TRBJ2-1, is KAGVTQTPRYLIKTRGQQVTLSCSPISGHRSVSWYQQTPGQGLQFLFEYFSETQRNKGNFPGRFSGRQFSNSRSEMNVSTLELGDSALYLCASSLRLAGAYNEQFFGPGTRLTVL.

The V gene is TRBV20-1, the J gene TRBJ2-2; 10 bases map to TRBD2. The CDR3 has 13 amino acids. CDR1 is DFQATT and CDR2 is SNEGSKA in the germline V gene (reference sequence). V dropped 7 bases and J dropped 1; count of bases not matched to a gene: 0. CDR3 in DNA: TGCAGTGTAGCGGGAGGGAACACCGGGGAGCTGTTTTTT. Translation gives CSVAGGNTGELFF.

The V gene is TRBV7-2, the J gene TRBJ2-1; 7 positions agree with TRBD2. Trimming at V came to 2 bases and at J to 4 bases, leaving 8 bases not matched to a gene. Germline V gives CDR1 SGHTA, CDR2 FQGNSA. There are 16 residues in the CDR3. The CDR3 loop reads CASSLRLREKYNEQFF. The CDR3 coding sequence is TGTGCCAGCAGCTTAAGGCTGCGGGAGAAATACAATGAGCAGTTCTTC.

V is TRBV29-1 and J is TRBJ2-5; a possible D gene is TRBD1 (5 bases). The germline V and J ends were trimmed by 0 bases and 1 base, with 9 bases remaining between them. The germline CDR1 and CDR2 sequences are SQVTM and ANQGSEA. This CDR3 is built from 14 residues. In DNA, the CDR3 is TGCAGCGTTGAAGAGACAGATCCCCAAGAGACCCAGTACTTC. Protein product: CSVEETDPQETQYF.

CDR3 nucleotides: TGTGCCAGCAGCCAAGAGCGGACAACCTACAATGAGCAGTTCTTC. This encodes CASSQERTTYNEQFF. The rearrangement uses TRBV3-1 and TRBJ2-1; tentatively, D is TRBD1 (5 bases). CDR3 length: 15 amino acids. In germline, CDR1 is LGHDT, CDR2 YNNKEL (reference sequence). Trimming left V 0 bases short and J 2 bases short, with 8 bases between.

This clonotype came up a few times. The J gene is TRBJ1-4, the V gene TRBV6-5, with D perhaps matching TRBD1 (5 bases). The CDR3 spans 14 residues. The germline V and J ends were trimmed by 2 bases and 8 bases, with 12 bases remaining between them. The germline V gene encodes CDR1 MNHEY and CDR2 SVGAGI. CDR3 protein: CASSYGAGREKLFF. As DNA, the CDR3 is TGTGCCAGCAGTTACGGGGCAGGGAGGGAAAAACTGTTTTTT.

V and J are TRBV11-2 and TRBJ1-1; perhaps TRBD1 as D (5 bases). The CDR3 contains 14 residues. Germline V gene data show CDR1 as SGHAT and CDR2 as FQNNGV. The germline V and J ends were trimmed by 6 bases and 0 bases, with 11 bases remaining between them. The CDR3 DNA reads TGTGCCAGCAGGCTGCAGGGTTTGAACACTGAAGCTTTCTTT. Translation: CASRLQGLNTEAFF.

V and J are TRBV19 and TRBJ2-7; D unresolved. V was pared by 1 base and J by 6 bases, with 7 bases between. This CDR3 region has 12 residues. The V gene's germline CDR1 is LNHDA and CDR2 SQIVND (reference sequence). CDR3 nucleotides: TGTGCCAGTAGTATAGCCGGCTCCGAGCAGTACTTC. As protein: CASSIAGSEQYF.